This TCR beta chain comes out of a study of CD4 T cells in relation to SARS-CoV-2 and coronaviruses (dated by TCRdb to about 2021). For context, the study as a whole: A median age of around 38 years, with a range of about 21 to 75 years, was recorded for the full convalescent cohort of over 9 patients. The approximately 12 convalescent patients included 8 males and 4 females; two subjects were Hispanic. Using patient-derived lymphoblastoid cell lines, the shared crossreactive spike epitopes were mapped to their HLA restriction. At the level of individual TCR clonotypes, the study evaluated whether memory CD4+ T cells crossreact between the spike proteins of SARS-CoV-2 and those of common cold coronaviruses. The Adaptive Biotechnologies TCR-sequencing kit was used for samples from three pre-COVID donors and for the naive versus memory experiments, whereas the other data were Illumina-based. Expansion assays from other donors in the study were sequenced with a different, Illumina-based TCR-beta assay. Findings and caveats that apply to the study as a whole: Pre-pandemic and post-infection samples were not both contributed by any donor, so tracing of the source of pre-existing responses was limited. Naive versus memory sequencing indicated that memory recall responses, rather than primary responses primed during culture, are detected by the assay. Since the crossreactivity analysis centred on spike protein, crossreactivity against other viral proteins was not assessed. The study was constrained by small numbers of patients and of tested TCRs. Memory CD4+ clonotypes crossrecognizing SARS-CoV-2 and at least one common cold coronavirus spike were found in about 61% of donors. Crossreactive clones showed significantly weaker SARS-CoV-2-driven expansion than monoreactive clones, consistent with antigenic imprinting.

Naive and memory CD4+ T cells were separated from cryopreserved PBMCs by first enriching for CD4 and then performing EasySep naive CD4+ T cell enrichment. PBMCs were isolated from leukapheresis product or whole blood by Ficoll-Paque PLUS gradient centrifugation. PBMCs were either cryopreserved at -140 degrees C or used fresh in the expansion assay. The QIAamp Micro DNA Kit was used to extract genomic DNA from the CD4+ T cells. Measured from the cysteine to the phenylalanine, the CDR3 is 16 residues long. The entry retains the CDR3 DNA only, 48 bases that are in frame from base 1. Via the germline V gene (reference sequence), CDR1 is SGHNT and CDR2 YYREEE. V lost 0 bases and J lost 0 bases; the stretch between them is 7 bases long. Details on this clone: Its antigen remains unidentified. No base qualities exist here, and no much larger clone lies one base off it.

DNA from uncultured naive and memory CD4+ T cells underwent immunoSEQ TCR-beta sequencing at deep resolution. Turning to the authors' computational methods: Preprocessing removed nonproductive sequences and CDR3s not starting with C, not ending with F or W, or shorter than 7 amino acids. Cultured and uncultured naive and memory CD4+ repertoires were searched for CDR3s previously identified as spike- and CEF-reactive. After three terminal residues were trimmed from each end, CDR3 homology was quantified as pairwise Levenshtein distance using the stringdist R package. In its TCRdb copy, this immuneACCESS table keeps in-frame sequences only and misses some clones. Where compared with another copy, unresolved V genes explain less than half of these, and the others have no known cause. V and J calls and clone size are copied from that table; D and trimming were computed from the DNA. The table for this sample lists 35,000 to 40,000 clones; 70% to 90% of them were counted only once. The top ten clonotypes cover over 3% of the sample.

The receptor's source is an adult with COVID-19. Sequenced material: memory CD4+ T cells from PBMCs. The cell subset or site label for this specimen denotes: memory (non-naive) CD4+ T cells. The V gene is TRBV5-4 and the J gene is TRBJ2-6; TRBD1 is possibly the D segment (5 matching bases). CDR3 loop: CASSLARASGANVLTF. The DNA is TGTGCCAGCAGCTTGGCCAGGGCCTCTGGGGCCAACGTCCTGACTTTC.